Shown below are 2 T cell receptor beta chains from a single sample sequenced in a study of Ad26.COV2.S vaccination and SARS-CoV-2 variants. The treatment was: some 20 received Ad26.COV2.S at low or high dose, single or two shots; five or six received placebo; per-sample allocation not given. It was on day 63 after the first vaccine or placebo injection that samples were taken. Generated by immunoSEQ multiplex PCR, the TCRdb table keeps only in-frame clones and is missing some. Here the sample spans around 250,000 clones, about 90% being singletons. The sample was peripheral blood, taken in a trial of Ad26.COV2.S vaccine versus placebo. Receptors were obtained from a person aged 18 to 65 who received the Ad26.COV2.S COVID-19 vaccine or a placebo.

V and J are TRBV18 and TRBJ2-7, with a tentative D call TRBD1 (5 bases). V was pared by 5 bases and J by 4 bases, with 18 bases between. Germline-derived CDR1 and CDR2 are KGHSH and LQKENI. The CDR3 is 15 residues long. The CDR3 sequence: CASSLSGQGGYEQYF. CDR3 nucleotides: TGTGCCAGCTCATTGTCCGGGCAGGGTGGGTACGAGCAGTACTTC.

V usage is TRBV11-2 and J usage is TRBJ2-7; TRBD1 might be the D (5 bases). Trimming took off 1 base at V and 2 bases at J, with 9 bases between the two ends. Germline-derived CDR1 and CDR2 are SGHAT and FQNNGV. This CDR3 contains 14 residues. CDR3 sequence (DNA): TGTGCCAGCAGCTTAGGGCAGGGCGCCTACGAGCAGTACTTC. Amino acid sequence: CASSLGQGAYEQYF.